Listed below are T cell receptor beta chains from one sample, sequenced in a study of T-cell reconstitution after alpha-beta-depleted transplantation in children. TCRdb fed the PCR reads into MiXCR, producing one record per CDR3 protein. The sample lists roughly 300,000 distinct CDR3 sequences; 9.5% to 13% were seen once. The material sequenced was peripheral blood, taken 180 days after TCRalphabeta/CD19-depleted stem cell transplant. The receptors shown here come from a male patient aged 2 to 10 who had a stem cell transplant for chronic granulomatous disease, so the T cells may come from the graft donor. Each CDR3 is given with its conserved first and last residue. A D gene is named only where the DNA matches it firmly. Where a row states a size, it is once, few, many or the class of an expanded clone; other rows omit it.

d_gene	abundance	v_gene	j_gene	CDR3nt	CDR3aa
TRBD2	many	TRBV4-1	TRBJ2-1	TGCGCCAGCAGCCAGCCTCGGGCGGGAGCGCCTAACAATGAGCAGTTCTTC	CASSQPRAGAPNNEQFF
-	many	TRBV5-1	TRBJ2-7	TGCGCCAGCAGCATATTGACAGATTCCTACGAGCAGTACTTC	CASSILTDSYEQYF
TRBD2	many	TRBV5-1	TRBJ2-3	TGCGCCAGCACCTTAATGGCGGGGGACCTCACAGATACGCAGTATTTT	CASTLMAGDLTDTQYF
TRBD2	many	TRBV5-1	TRBJ2-7	TGCGCCAGCAGCCCTAGCGGGTGGGGAACCTACGAGCAGTACTTC	CASSPSGWGTYEQYF
-	many	TRBV7-9	TRBJ2-3	TGTGCCAGCAGCTTAGCTTGGGCGGGCCCTACGCAGTATTTT	CASSLAWAGPTQYF
TRBD1	many	TRBV28	TRBJ2-3	TGTGCCAGCATCTCGGACAGGTTGGATACGCAGTATTTT	CASISDRLDTQYF
-	many	TRBV20-1	TRBJ2-3	TGCAGTGCTAATAACAGAGGCACAGATACGCAGTATTTT	CSANNRGTDTQYF
-	many	TRBV12-3/TRBV12-4	TRBJ2-1	TGTGCCAGCACCTTGGGGGGCGGAGGATCCTACAATGAGCAGTTCTTC	CASTLGGGGSYNEQFF
-	few	TRBV3-1	TRBJ2-5	TGTGCCAGCAGCCAAGTCCAGGTCAGTGAGAGCTCGCACGTAAAGTACTTC	CASSQVQVSESSHVKYF
TRBD2	many	TRBV18	TRBJ2-1	TGTGCCAGCTCACCAGGAAGCGGGAGGCCTTACAATGAGCAGTTCTTC	CASSPGSGRPYNEQFF
-	many	TRBV5-1	TRBJ2-3	TGCGCCAGCACCGGCCGCGGGGCCAGCACAGATACGCAGTATTTT	CASTGRGASTDTQYF
TRBD2	many	TRBV25-1	TRBJ2-5	TGTGCCAGCAGTTTCACCGGAGCGCTAGCGGGAGCTCAAGAGACCCAGTACTTC	CASSFTGALAGAQETQYF
TRBD2	many	TRBV7-8	TRBJ2-3	TGTGCCAGCGAGCGGGGCAGGTTCCGCACAGATACGCAGTATTTT	CASERGRFRTDTQYF
-	many	TRBV20-1	TRBJ2-2	TGCAGTGCCAGGGCTCGAGAACTAGCCGGGACCGGGGAGCTGTTTTTT	CSARARELAGTGELFF
-	many	TRBV11-2	TRBJ1-3	TGTGCCAGCAGCCCTGGCCCCCGAAACACCATATATTTT	CASSPGPRNTIYF
-	many	TRBV5-1	TRBJ2-7	TGCGCCAGCAGCACCTCCACCCCTTACGAGCAGTACTTC	CASSTSTPYEQYF
TRBD2	many	TRBV20-1	TRBJ2-1	TGCAGTGCTTTGAGACTAGCGGGAGTAGGAGTGTCTGTTGAGCAGTTCTTC	CSALRLAGVGVSVEQFF
-	many	TRBV28	TRBJ2-7	TGTGCCAGCAGCCTGGGTTGGACGGGTTCCTACGAGCAGTACTTC	CASSLGWTGSYEQYF
-	many	TRBV14	TRBJ2-3	TGTGCCAGCAGCCAAGTGGTCAGAAGCACAGATACGCAGTATTTT	CASSQVVRSTDTQYF
-	-	TRBV21-1	TRBJ1-5	TGTGCCAGCAGCATAGACAGGGGGCCGACCAATAGCAATCAGCCCCAGCATTTT	CASSIDRGPTNSNQPQHF
-	many	TRBV21-1	TRBJ2-1	TGTGCCAGCAGCAAAGAGGCTAGGACTAGTATTGAGCAGTTCTTC	CASSKEARTSIEQFF
-	many	TRBV7-9	TRBJ1-2	TGTGCCAGCAGCCTAATGGCGGTGCTCGGCTACACCTTC	CASSLMAVLGYTF
TRBD1	many	TRBV28	TRBJ2-5	TGTGCCAGCAACCCAGGACAGGGCGGGTTATACCAAGAGACCCAGTACTTC	CASNPGQGGLYQETQYF
TRBD1	many	TRBV29-1	TRBJ2-7	TGCAGCGTTAGGCAGGACAGGAACTCCTACGAGCAGTACTTC	CSVRQDRNSYEQYF
TRBD1	many	TRBV5-6	TRBJ2-3	TGTGCCAGCAGCTTAACAGGGGTGGCAGATACGCAGTATTTT	CASSLTGVADTQYF
TRBD2	many	TRBV6-5	TRBJ2-5	TGTGCCAGCAGTTACTTACTAGCGGGGGGATGGGAGACCCAGTACTTC	CASSYLLAGGWETQYF
-	many	TRBV9	TRBJ2-2	TGTGCCAGCAGCGTTGTCCCCGGGGAGCTGTTTTTT	CASSVVPGELFF
-	many	TRBV11-3	TRBJ2-1	TGTGCCAGCAGCTTAGTAGCGACTAGCTCCTACAATGAGCAGTTCTTC	CASSLVATSSYNEQFF
-	many	TRBV12-3/TRBV12-4	TRBJ2-7	TGTGCCAGCAGTCTCTCCGCCACAGTGGGCTACGAGCAGTACTTC	CASSLSATVGYEQYF
TRBD1	-	TRBV4-2	TRBJ2-5	TGTGCCAGCAGCCAAGAGGGGACAGGGGAAGAGACCCAGTACTTC	CASSQEGTGEETQYF
-	-	TRBV20-1	TRBJ2-2	TGCAGTGCTAGAGATCTTTCGAACACCGGGGATCTGTTTTTT	CSARDLSNTGDLFF
-	many	TRBV28	TRBJ2-5	TGTGCCAGCAGTTTTGTGTCCACCCAAGAGACCCAGTACTTC	CASSFVSTQETQYF
-	many	TRBV20-1	TRBJ2-3	TGCAGTGCTAGAGATCGGTTGCGGGGATTGACCCAGTATTTT	CSARDRLRGLTQYF
TRBD2	many	TRBV7-8	TRBJ2-2	TGTGCCAGCAGCTTAGCCAGGGAGGGGACCGGGGAGCTGTTTTTT	CASSLAREGTGELFF
-	many	TRBV5-1	TRBJ2-2	TGCGCCAGCAGAGTGGACAGGAACACCGGGGAGCTGTTTTTT	CASRVDRNTGELFF
-	many	TRBV5-1	TRBJ2-7	TGCGCCAGCAGCAAAGATGGGAGCTCCTACGAGCAGTACTTC	CASSKDGSSYEQYF
TRBD1	many	TRBV10-3	TRBJ2-7	TGTGCCATCAGTGGGAAAGTCCCGGGACAGGGGGCTGGAGAGCAGTACTTC	CAISGKVPGQGAGEQYF
-	few	TRBV3-1	TRBJ2-2	TGTGCCAGCAGCCAAGACGAACAGGGTAGATGGAACACCGGGGAGCTGTTTTTT	CASSQDEQGRWNTGELFF
-	-	TRBV12-3/TRBV12-4	TRBJ2-2	TGTTCCAGCACCCGAGACAGGGCCCGGGGGACCGGGGAGCTGTTTTTT	CSSTRDRARGTGELFF
TRBD2	medium-sized	TRBV5-4	TRBJ2-2	TGTGCCAGCAACACCGGACTAGCGGGAGAGAGTAACACCGGGGAGCTGTTTTTT	CASNTGLAGESNTGELFF
-	many	TRBV28	TRBJ2-7	TGTGCCAGCAGACCTTGGGGCAGGGGCCTCCTAACGGGCGAGCAGTACTTC	CASRPWGRGLLTGEQYF
-	-	TRBV28	TRBJ2-7	TGTGCCAGCAGTTTTGTTCTAAACTTC	CASSFVLNF
TRBD1	many	TRBV27	TRBJ2-7	TGTGCCAGCAGTTCGACAGGGCTTCCTTACGAGCAGTACTTC	CASSSTGLPYEQYF
-	once	TRBV28	TRBJ1-3	TGTGCCAGAACCCCCTCGGCAGCAACTGGAAACACCATATATTTT	CARTPSAATGNTIYF
TRBD1	many	TRBV9	TRBJ2-4	TGTGCCAGCAGCGACGGGACAGGGTTTGGAACCAAAAACATTCAGTACTTC	CASSDGTGFGTKNIQYF
TRBD2	many	TRBV10-2	TRBJ2-7	TGCGCCAGCAGTGATAACCTAGCGGGGACCTACGAGCAGTACTTC	CASSDNLAGTYEQYF
-	many	TRBV20-1	TRBJ1-5	TGCAGTGCTAGAGACCCCTATAGCAATCAGCCCCAGCATTTT	CSARDPYSNQPQHF